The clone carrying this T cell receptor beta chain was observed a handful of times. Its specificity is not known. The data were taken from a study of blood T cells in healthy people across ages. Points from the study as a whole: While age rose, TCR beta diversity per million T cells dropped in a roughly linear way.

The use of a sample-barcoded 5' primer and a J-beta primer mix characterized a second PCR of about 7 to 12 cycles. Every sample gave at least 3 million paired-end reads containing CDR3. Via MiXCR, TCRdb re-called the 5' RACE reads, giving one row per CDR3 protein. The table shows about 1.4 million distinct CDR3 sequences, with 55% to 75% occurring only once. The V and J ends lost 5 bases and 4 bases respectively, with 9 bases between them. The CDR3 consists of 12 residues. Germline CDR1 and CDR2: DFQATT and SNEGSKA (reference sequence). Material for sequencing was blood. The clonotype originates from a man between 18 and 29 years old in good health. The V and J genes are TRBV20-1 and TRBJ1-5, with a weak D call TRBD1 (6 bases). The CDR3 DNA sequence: TGCAGTGCTCGGACAGCGAATCAGCCCCAGCATTTT. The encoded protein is CSARTANQPQHF.